Presented here are 6 T cell receptor beta chains from one specimen sequenced in a study of cytotoxic CD8 clonotypes in ibrutinib-treated CLL. Sequencing was performed with immunoSEQ multiplex PCR; in TCRdb, only in-frame clones are kept and a portion is missing. Among approximately 97,000 clones listed, roughly four fifths were seen once. Sequenced material: PBMCs, taken after 24 months of ibrutinib treatment. Receptor source: a human donor with chronic lymphocytic leukemia.

This chain uses TRBV4-3 with TRBJ1-4; tentatively, D is TRBD1 (5 bases). With 0 bases removed from V and 4 bases from J, the gap between germline ends came to 9 bases. The germline gives CDR1 LGHNA, CDR2 YSLEER. CDR3 length: 15 amino acids. The CDR3, as DNA: TGCGCCAGCAGCCAAGAAGGGGACTTTAATGAAAAACTGTTTTTT. Residues: CASSQEGDFNEKLFF.

There are a few counts of this clone. This chain connects TRBV29-1 to TRBJ2-7; no clear D. V lost 3 bases, J lost 7 bases, and 13 bases lay in between. The CDR3 has 12 amino acids. Germline V CDR1 and CDR2: SQVTM, ANQGSEA. The chain's CDR3 is CSVDGLAGEQYF. The CDR3 DNA reads as TGCAGCGTTGATGGGCTGGCTGGAGAGCAGTACTTC.

V gene TRBV30 combines with J gene TRBJ2-3; no clear D gene. Trimming stripped 2 bases from V and 0 bases from J, with 6 bases between. Germline V gene lookup returns CDR1 GTSNPN and CDR2 SVGIG (reference sequence). The CDR3 contains 13 residues. The CDR3 loop reads CAWSIRSTDTQYF. The CDR3 DNA sequence: TGTGCCTGGAGTATAAGGAGCACAGATACGCAGTATTTT.

The J gene is TRBJ2-7, the V gene TRBV6-6; 9 bases are a match to TRBD2. The CDR3 loop spans 14 amino acids. Germline lookup yields CDR1 MNHNY and CDR2 SVGAGI (reference sequence). The trim removed 6 bases at V and 3 bases at J, leaving 6 bases unmatched. The CDR3 is CASRGTSKHYEQYF. The CDR3 bases are TGTGCCAGCAGAGGGACTAGCAAACACTACGAGCAGTACTTC.

The V gene is TRBV6-6, the J gene TRBJ1-2; D perhaps matches TRBD1 (5 bases). The V and J ends lost 0 bases and 10 bases respectively, with 15 bases between them. Germline CDR1 is MNHNY and CDR2 is SVGAGI (reference sequence). The CDR3 is 14 amino acids. CDR3 nucleotides: TGTGCCAGCAGTTACTCCGGTCAGGGAACACACTACACCTTC. Amino acids: CASSYSGQGTHYTF.

J is TRBJ2-5 and V is TRBV13; D ambiguous. This CDR3 has 16 amino acids. Germline V gene data show CDR1 as PRHDT and CDR2 as FYEKMQ (reference sequence). V was shortened by 4 bases and J by 1 base, with 16 bases between the two germline ends. Here the CDR3 DNA reads TGTGCCAGCAGCTCCTTAAGACGGACCGCCCAAGAGACCCAGTACTTC. It encodes CASSSLRRTAQETQYF.